This TCR beta chain was sequenced for a study of vaccination and CD4 T cells after COVID-19. Study information: At a median around 72 days (range 14 to 241) after dose two, post-vaccine samples were obtained.

As for treatment: roughly nine-day PBMC culture with coronavirus spike peptide pools or control peptides (ViraFEST assay). Wells that each held around 2 million PBMCs were cultured with roughly 9.5 IU/ml IL-2 and 8.5 to 10 ug/ml peptide pools. The Oncomine TCR Beta short-read assay sequenced DNA from cultured CD4+ T cells. TCRdb processed the PCR reads anew with MiXCR; each CDR3 protein has one entry. The table includes more than 13,000 distinct CDR3 sequences, 30% detected once. Regarding this clonotype: Its antigen is currently unknown.

This clonotype was sampled from a human donor with COVID-19. The sample comprised cultured CD4+ T cells from blood.

DNA of the CDR3: TGCGCCAGCACCACTACTACAGATACGCAGTATTTT. Amino acids: CASTTTTDTQYF. The chain is built from TRBV5-1 and TRBJ2-3; no reliable D call. V was clipped by 6 bases and J by 3 bases, with 8 bases between them. This CDR3 contains 12 residues. From germline, CDR1 is SGHRS and CDR2 YFSETQ.